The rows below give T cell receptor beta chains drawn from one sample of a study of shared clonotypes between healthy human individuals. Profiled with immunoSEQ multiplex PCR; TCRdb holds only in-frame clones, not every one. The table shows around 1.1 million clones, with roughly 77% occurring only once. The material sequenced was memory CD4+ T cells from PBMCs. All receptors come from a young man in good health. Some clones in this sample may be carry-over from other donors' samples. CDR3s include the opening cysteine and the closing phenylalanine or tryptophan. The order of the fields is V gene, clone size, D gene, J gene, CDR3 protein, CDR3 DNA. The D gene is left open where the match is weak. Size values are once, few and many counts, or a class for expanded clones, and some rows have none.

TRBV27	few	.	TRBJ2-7	CASSPYRGLYEQYF	TGTGCCAGCAGTCCTTATAGGGGGTTATACGAGCAGTACTTC
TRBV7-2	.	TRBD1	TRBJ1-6	CASSLQGQGVSPLHF	TGTGCCAGCAGCTTACAGGGACAGGGCGTTTCACCCCTCCACTTT
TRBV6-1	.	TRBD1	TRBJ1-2	CASSEPLGTGVNGYTF	TGTGCCAGCAGTGAACCCCTCGGGACAGGGGTAAATGGCTACACCTTC
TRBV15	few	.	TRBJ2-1	CATSRLPSYNEQFF	TGTGCCACCAGCAGGTTACCTAGCTACAATGAGCAGTTCTTC
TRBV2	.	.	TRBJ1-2	CASSEALLGGSGYTF	TGTGCCAGCAGTGAAGCGCTTCTAGGGGGGTCCGGCTACACCTTC
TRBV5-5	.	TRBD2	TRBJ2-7	CASSFLAERYEQYF	TGTGCCAGCAGCTTCCTAGCGGAGAGATACGAGCAGTACTTC
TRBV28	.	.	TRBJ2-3	CASTSADTQYF	TGTGCCAGCACGTCAGCAGATACGCAGTATTTT
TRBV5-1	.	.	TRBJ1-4	CASSLTGTDEKLFF	TGCGCCAGCAGCTTAACCGGGACGGATGAAAAACTGTTTTTT
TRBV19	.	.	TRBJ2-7	CASSTSDSTYEQYF	TGTGCCAGTAGTACCTCGGACAGTACCTACGAGCAGTACTTC
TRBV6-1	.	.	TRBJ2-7	CAIPGLSYEQYF	TGTGCCATCCCGGGACTCTCCTACGAGCAGTACTTC
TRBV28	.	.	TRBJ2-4	CASSTAGAKNIQYF	TGTGCCAGCAGTACGGCAGGGGCCAAAAACATTCAGTACTTC
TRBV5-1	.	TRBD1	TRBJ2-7	CASSRGQGGDEQYF	TGCGCCAGCAGCAGGGGACAGGGCGGCGACGAGCAGTACTTC
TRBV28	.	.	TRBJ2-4	CASSLSFGRGVNIQYF	TGTGCCAGCAGTTTAAGTTTCGGCAGGGGAGTAAACATTCAGTACTTC
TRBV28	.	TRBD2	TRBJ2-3	CASSLAGSTDTQYF	TGTGCCAGCTCGCTAGCGGGAAGCACAGATACGCAGTATTTT